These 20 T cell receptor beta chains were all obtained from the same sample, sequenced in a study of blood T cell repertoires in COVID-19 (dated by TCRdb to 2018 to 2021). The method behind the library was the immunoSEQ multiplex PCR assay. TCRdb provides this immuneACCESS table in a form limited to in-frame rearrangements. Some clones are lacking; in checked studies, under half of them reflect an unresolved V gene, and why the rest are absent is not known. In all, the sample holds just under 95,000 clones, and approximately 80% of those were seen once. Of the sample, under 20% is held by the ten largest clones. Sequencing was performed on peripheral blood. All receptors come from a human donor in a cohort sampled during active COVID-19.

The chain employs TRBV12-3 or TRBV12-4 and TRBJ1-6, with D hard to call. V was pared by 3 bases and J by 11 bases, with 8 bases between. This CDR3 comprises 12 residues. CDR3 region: CASSFGVTPLHF. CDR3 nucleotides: TGTGCCAGCAGTTTCGGGGTTACACCCCTCCACTTT.

This CDR3 reads CSVSMLDRGTDTQYF. The CDR3, as DNA: TGCAGTGTTAGTATGCTGGACAGGGGCACAGATACGCAGTATTTT. The chain couples TRBV20-1 to TRBJ2-3; TRBD1 agrees at 8 bases. The CDR3 has 15 amino acids. The germline V gene has CDR1 DFQATT and CDR2 SNEGSKA (reference sequence). J lost 1 base, V lost 7 bases, and 10 bases had no gene match.

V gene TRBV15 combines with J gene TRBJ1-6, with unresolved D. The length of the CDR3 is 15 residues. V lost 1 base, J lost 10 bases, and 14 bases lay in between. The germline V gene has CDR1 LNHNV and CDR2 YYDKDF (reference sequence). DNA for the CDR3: TGTGCCACCAGCAGAGGACCCGACAATTTGTCACCCCTCCACTTT. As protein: CATSRGPDNLSPLHF.

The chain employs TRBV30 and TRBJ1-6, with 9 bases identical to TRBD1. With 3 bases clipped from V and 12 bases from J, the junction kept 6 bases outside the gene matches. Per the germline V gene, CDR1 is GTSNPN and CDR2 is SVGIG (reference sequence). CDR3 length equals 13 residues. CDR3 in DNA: TGTGCCTGGAGGGGTGACAGGGGGGAACCCCTCCACTTT. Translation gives CAWRGDRGEPLHF.

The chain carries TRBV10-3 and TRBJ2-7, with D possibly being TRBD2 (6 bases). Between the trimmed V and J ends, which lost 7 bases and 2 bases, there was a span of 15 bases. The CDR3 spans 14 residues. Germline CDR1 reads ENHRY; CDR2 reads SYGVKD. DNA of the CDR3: TGTGCCATCAATTCCGGGACTGTGACCTACGAGCAGTACTTC. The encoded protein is CAINSGTVTYEQYF.

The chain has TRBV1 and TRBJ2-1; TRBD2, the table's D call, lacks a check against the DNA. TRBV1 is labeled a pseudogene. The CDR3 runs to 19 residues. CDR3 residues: CTSRTGLAGMDPYDNEQFF. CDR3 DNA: TGCACCAGCAGAACCGGACTAGCGGGAATGGATCCATATGACAATGAGCAGTTCTTC.

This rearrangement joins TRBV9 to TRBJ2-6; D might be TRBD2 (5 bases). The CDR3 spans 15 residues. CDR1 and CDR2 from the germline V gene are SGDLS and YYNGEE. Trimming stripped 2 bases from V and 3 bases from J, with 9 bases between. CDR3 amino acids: CASSVEDGGANVLTF. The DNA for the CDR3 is TGTGCCAGCAGCGTGGAGGACGGTGGGGCCAACGTCCTGACTTTC.

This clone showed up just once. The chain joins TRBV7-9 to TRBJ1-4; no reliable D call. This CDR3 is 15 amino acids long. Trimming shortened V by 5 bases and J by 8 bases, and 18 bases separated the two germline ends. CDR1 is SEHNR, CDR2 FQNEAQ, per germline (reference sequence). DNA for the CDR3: TGTGCCAGCAGCAAAATTCTCAGTCTTAACGAAAAACTGTTTTTT. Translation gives CASSKILSLNEKLFF.

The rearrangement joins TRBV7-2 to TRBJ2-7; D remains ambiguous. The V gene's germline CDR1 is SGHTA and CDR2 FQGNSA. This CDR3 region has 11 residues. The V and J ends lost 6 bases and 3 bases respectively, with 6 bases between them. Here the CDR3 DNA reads TGTGCCAGCAGAAGAGGCTACGAGCAGTACTTC. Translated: CASRRGYEQYF.

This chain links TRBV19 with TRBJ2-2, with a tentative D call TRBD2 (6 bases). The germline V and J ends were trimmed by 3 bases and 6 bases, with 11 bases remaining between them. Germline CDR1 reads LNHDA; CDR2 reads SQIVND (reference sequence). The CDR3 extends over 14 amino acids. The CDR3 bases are TGTGCCAGTAGTATCCGCTCGGGGGCCGGGGAGCTGTTTTTT. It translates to CASSIRSGAGELFF.

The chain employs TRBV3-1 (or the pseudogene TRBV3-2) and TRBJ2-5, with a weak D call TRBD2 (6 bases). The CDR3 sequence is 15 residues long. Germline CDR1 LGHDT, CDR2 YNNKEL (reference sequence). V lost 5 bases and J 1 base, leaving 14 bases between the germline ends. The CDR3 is CASSTGGRFQETQYF. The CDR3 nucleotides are TGTGCCAGCAGCACTGGAGGGAGATTCCAAGAGACCCAGTACTTC.

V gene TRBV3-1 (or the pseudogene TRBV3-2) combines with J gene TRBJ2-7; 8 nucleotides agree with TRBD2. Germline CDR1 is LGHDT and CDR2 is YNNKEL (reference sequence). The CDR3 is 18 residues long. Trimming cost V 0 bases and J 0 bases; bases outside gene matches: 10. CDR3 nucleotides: TGTGCCAGCAGCCAAGAGTCCCCTAGCGGGCTCAGCTCCTACGAGCAGTACTTC. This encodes CASSQESPSGLSSYEQYF.

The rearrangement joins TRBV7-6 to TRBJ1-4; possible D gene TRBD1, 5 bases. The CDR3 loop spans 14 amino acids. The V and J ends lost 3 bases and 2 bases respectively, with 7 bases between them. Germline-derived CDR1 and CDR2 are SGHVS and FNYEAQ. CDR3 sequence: CASSLTVTNEKLFF. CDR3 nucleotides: TGTGCCAGCAGCTTGACAGTCACTAATGAAAAACTGTTTTTT.

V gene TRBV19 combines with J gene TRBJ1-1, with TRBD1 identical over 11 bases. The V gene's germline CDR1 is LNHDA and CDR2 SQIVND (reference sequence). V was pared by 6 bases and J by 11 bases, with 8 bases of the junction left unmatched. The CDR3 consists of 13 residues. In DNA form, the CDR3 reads TGTGCCAGTAGCCACGGACAGGGGGCCGACGCTTTCTTT. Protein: CASSHGQGADAFF. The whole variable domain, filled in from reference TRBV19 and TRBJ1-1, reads DGGITQSPKYLFRKEGQNVTLSCEQNLNHDAMYWYRQDPGQGLRLIYYSQIVNDFQKGDIAEGYSVSREKKESFPLTVTSAQKNPTAFYLCASSHGQGADAFFGQGTRLTVV.

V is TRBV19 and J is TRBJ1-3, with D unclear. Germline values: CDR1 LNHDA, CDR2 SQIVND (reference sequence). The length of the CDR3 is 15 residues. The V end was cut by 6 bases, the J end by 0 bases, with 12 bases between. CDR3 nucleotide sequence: TGTGCCAGTAGATCGGAGGCGGCCTCTGGAAACACCATATATTTT. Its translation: CASRSEAASGNTIYF.

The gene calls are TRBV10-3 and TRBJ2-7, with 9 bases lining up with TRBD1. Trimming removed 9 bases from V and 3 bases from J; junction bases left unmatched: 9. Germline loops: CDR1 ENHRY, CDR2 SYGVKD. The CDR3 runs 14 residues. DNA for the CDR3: TGTGCCATAGGAGGGGACAGGGATGTCTACGAGCAGTACTTC. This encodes CAIGGDRDVYEQYF.

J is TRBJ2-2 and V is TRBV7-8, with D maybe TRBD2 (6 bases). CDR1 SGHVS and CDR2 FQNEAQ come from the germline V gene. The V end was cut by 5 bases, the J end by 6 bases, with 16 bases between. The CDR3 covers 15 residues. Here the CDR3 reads CASSVGTGSAGELFF. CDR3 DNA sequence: TGTGCCAGCAGCGTTGGGACTGGCAGCGCCGGGGAGCTGTTTTTT.

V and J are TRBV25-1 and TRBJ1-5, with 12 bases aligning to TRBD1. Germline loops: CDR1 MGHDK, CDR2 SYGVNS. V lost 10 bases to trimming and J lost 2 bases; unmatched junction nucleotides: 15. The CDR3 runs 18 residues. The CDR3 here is CAKSPGQGAPVCNQPQHF. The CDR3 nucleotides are TGTGCCAAAAGCCCGGGACAGGGGGCCCCGGTGTGCAATCAGCCCCAGCATTTT. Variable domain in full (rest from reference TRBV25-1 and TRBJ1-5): EADIYQTPRYLVIGTGKKITLECSQTMGHDKMYWYQQDPGMELHLIHYSYGVNSTEKGDLSSESTVSRIRTEHFPLTLESARPSHTSQYLCAKSPGQGAPVCNQPQHFGDGTRLSIL.

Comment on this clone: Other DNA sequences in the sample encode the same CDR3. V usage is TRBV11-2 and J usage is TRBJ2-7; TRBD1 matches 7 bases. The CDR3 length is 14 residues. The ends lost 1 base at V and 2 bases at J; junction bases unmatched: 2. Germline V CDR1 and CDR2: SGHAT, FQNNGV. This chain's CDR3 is CASSLGTGAYEQYF. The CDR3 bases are TGTGCCAGCAGCTTAGGGACAGGAGCCTACGAGCAGTACTTC. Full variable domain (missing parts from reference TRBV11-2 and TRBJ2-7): EAGVAQSPRYKIIEKRQSVAFWCNPISGHATLYWYQQILGQGPKLLIQFQNNGVVDDSQLPKDRFSAERLKGVDSTLKIQPAKLEDSAVYLCASSLGTGAYEQYFGPGTRLTVT.

The CDR3 region is CASSGTGPNEKLFF. CDR3 DNA sequence: TGCGCCAGCAGCGGGACAGGGCCTAATGAAAAACTGTTTTTT. The chain carries TRBV5-1 and TRBJ1-4; 9 bases align to TRBD1. Looked up from germline, CDR1 is SGHRS and CDR2 is YFSETQ. The V and J ends lost 4 bases and 3 bases, in that order; junction bases with no gene match: 1. This CDR3 region has 14 residues.